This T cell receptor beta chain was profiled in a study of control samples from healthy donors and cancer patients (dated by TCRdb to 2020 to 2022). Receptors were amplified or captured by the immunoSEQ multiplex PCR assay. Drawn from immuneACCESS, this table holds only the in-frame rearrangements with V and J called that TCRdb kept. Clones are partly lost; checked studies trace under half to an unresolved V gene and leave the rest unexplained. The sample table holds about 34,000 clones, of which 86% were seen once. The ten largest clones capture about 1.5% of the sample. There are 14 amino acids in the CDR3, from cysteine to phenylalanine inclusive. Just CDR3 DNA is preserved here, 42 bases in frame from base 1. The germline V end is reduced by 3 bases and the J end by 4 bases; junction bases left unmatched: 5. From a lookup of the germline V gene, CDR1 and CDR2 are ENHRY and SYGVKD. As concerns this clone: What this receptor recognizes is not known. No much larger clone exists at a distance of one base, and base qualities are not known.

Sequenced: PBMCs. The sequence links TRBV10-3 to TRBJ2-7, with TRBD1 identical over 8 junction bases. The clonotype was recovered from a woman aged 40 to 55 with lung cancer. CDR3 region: CAISDGQGRYEQYF. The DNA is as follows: TGTGCCATCAGTGACGGACAGGGTCGGTACGAGCAGTACTTC.